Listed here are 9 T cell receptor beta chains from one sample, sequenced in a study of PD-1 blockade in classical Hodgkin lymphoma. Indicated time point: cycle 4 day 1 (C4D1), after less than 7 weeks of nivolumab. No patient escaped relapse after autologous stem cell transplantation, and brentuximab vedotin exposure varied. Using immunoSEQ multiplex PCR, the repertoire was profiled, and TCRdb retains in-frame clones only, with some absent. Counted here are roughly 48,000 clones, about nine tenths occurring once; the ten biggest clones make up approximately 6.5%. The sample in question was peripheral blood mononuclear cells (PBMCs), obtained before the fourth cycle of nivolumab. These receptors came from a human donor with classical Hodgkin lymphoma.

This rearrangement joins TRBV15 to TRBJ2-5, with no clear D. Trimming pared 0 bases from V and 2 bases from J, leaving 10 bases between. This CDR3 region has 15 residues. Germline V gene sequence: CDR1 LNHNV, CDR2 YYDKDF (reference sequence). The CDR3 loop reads CATSRDLGIQETQYF. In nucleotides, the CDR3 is TGTGCCACCAGCAGAGATTTGGGGATACAAGAGACCCAGTACTTC.

As DNA, the CDR3 is TGTGCCAGCAGTATGGCAGGCACCGGGGAGCTGTTTTTT. It specifies CASSMAGTGELFF. The chain carries TRBV7-9 and TRBJ2-2; no definite D call. Germline loops: CDR1 SEHNR, CDR2 FQNEAQ (reference sequence). The CDR3 loop spans 13 amino acids. Deletions cut 6 bases from V and 4 bases from J, with 9 bases between.

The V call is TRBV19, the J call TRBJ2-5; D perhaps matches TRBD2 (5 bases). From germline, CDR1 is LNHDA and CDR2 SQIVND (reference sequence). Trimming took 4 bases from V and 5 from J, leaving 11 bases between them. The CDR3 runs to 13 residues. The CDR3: CASSNGRGETQYF. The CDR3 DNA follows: TGTGCCAGTAGTAATGGCCGCGGGGAGACCCAGTACTTC.

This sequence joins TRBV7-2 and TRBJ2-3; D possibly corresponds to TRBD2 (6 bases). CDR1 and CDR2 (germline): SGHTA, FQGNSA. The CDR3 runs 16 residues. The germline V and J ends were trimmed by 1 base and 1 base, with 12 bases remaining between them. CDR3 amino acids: CASSLGPGEGTDTQYF. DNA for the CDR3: TGTGCCAGCAGCTTAGGTCCCGGGGAGGGCACAGATACGCAGTATTTT.

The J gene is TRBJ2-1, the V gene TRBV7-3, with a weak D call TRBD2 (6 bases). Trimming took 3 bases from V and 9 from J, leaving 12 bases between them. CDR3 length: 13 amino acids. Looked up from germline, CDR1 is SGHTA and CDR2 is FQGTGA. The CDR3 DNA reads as TGTGCCAGCAGCTTGGTGACTAGACTTGAGCAGTTCTTC. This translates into CASSLVTRLEQFF. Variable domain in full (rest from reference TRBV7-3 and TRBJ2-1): GAGVSQTPSNKVTEKGKYVELRCDPISGHTALYWYRQSLGQGPEFLIYFQGTGAADDSGLPNDRFFAVRPEGSVSTLKIQRTERGDSAVYLCASSLVTRLEQFFGPGTRLTVL.

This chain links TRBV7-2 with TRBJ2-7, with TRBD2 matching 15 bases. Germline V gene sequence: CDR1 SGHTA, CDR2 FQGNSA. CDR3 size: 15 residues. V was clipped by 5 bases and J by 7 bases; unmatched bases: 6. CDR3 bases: TGTGCCAGCAGCATGGGACTAGCGGGGGGTCGTGAGCAGTACTTC. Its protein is CASSMGLAGGREQYF.

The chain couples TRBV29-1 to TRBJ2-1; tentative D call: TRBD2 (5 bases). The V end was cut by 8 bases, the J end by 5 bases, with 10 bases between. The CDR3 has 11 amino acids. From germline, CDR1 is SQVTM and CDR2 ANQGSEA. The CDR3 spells CSSGRDNEQFF. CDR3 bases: TGCAGCTCCGGGCGGGACAATGAGCAGTTCTTC.

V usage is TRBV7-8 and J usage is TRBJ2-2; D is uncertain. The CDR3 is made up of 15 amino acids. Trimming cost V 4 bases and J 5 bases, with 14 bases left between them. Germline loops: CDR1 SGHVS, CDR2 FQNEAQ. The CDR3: CASSSPTRRTGELFF. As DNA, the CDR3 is TGTGCCAGCAGCTCACCGACCAGGCGTACCGGGGAGCTGTTTTTT.

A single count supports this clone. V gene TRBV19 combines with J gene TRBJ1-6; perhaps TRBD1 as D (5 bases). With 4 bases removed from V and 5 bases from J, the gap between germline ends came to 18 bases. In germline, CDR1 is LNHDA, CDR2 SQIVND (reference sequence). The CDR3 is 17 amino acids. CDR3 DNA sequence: TGTGCCAGTAGTAACCGCCGACAGACAACAGATAATTCACCCCTCCACTTT. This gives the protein CASSNRRQTTDNSPLHF.